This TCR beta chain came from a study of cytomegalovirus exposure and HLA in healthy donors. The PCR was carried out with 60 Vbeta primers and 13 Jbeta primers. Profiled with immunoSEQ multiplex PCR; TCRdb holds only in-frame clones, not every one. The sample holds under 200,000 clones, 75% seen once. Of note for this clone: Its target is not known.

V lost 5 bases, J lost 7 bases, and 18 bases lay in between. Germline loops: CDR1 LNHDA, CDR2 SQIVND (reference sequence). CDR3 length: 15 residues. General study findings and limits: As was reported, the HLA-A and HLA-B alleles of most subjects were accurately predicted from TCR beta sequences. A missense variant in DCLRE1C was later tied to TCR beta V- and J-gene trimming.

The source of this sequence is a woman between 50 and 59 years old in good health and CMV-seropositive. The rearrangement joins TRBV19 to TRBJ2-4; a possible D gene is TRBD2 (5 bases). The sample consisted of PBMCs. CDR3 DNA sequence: TGTGCCAGTAGTCCCGAACCGGGGAGTTCGAACATTCAGTACTTC. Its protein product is CASSPEPGSSNIQYF.